Listed below are T cell receptor beta chains from one sample, sequenced in a study of cytomegalovirus exposure and HLA in healthy donors. Assay: immunoSEQ multiplex PCR; the TCRdb copy retains only in-frame clones and omits some. The data hold about 160,000 clones, with over 65% observed a single time. The sample was PBMCs. The receptors here all came from a woman aged 40 to 50 in good health and CMV-seronegative. The conserved cysteine and the conserved F or W are not part of the CDR3 here.

length: 11
J: TRBJ1-5
V: TRBV11-1
CDR3: ASSLARNQPQH

length: 13
J: TRBJ1-2
V: TRBV15
CDR3: ATSARTGGSYGYT

length: 12
J: TRBJ2-2
V: TRBV6-1
CDR3: ASRGTGLTGELF

length: 13
J: TRBJ1-4
V: TRBV2
CDR3: ASSERTKASEKLF

length: 12
J: TRBJ1-1
V: TRBV6-5
CDR3: ASSYEAGGTEAF

length: 12
J: TRBJ1-3
V: TRBV6-5
CDR3: ASSHEQAGNTIY

length: 13
J: TRBJ1-1
V: TRBV5-4
CDR3: ASSLPGTGDTEAF

length: 13
J: TRBJ2-1
V: TRBV5-1
CDR3: ASSFSGGLGNEQF

length: 13
J: TRBJ2-1
V: TRBV5-1
CDR3: ASSLVAGGIDEQF

length: 11
J: TRBJ2-3
V: TRBV28
CDR3: ASSIPDRRTQY

length: 12
J: TRBJ1-1
V: TRBV29-1
CDR3: SVDRAGANTEAF

length: 12
J: TRBJ2-3
V: TRBV29-1
CDR3: SVGSGDLVDTQY

length: 10
J: TRBJ2-7
V: TRBV2
CDR3: ASSFSSYEQY

length: 12
J: TRBJ2-5
V: TRBV28
CDR3: ASSLGGYEETQY

length: 12
J: TRBJ1-2
V: TRBV6-5
CDR3: ASSYSNRGRGYT

length: 14
J: TRBJ2-7
V: TRBV10-1
CDR3: ASSESYSSLPVEQY

length: 16
J: TRBJ2-3
V: TRBV11-2
CDR3: ASSGGLSSYLSTDTQY

length: 13
J: TRBJ2-2
V: TRBV6-1
CDR3: ASRHRGTNTGELF

length: 11
J: TRBJ2-3
V: TRBV5-5
CDR3: ASNRDRGDTQY

length: 12
J: TRBJ2-4
V: TRBV19
CDR3: ASSSGRHKNIQY